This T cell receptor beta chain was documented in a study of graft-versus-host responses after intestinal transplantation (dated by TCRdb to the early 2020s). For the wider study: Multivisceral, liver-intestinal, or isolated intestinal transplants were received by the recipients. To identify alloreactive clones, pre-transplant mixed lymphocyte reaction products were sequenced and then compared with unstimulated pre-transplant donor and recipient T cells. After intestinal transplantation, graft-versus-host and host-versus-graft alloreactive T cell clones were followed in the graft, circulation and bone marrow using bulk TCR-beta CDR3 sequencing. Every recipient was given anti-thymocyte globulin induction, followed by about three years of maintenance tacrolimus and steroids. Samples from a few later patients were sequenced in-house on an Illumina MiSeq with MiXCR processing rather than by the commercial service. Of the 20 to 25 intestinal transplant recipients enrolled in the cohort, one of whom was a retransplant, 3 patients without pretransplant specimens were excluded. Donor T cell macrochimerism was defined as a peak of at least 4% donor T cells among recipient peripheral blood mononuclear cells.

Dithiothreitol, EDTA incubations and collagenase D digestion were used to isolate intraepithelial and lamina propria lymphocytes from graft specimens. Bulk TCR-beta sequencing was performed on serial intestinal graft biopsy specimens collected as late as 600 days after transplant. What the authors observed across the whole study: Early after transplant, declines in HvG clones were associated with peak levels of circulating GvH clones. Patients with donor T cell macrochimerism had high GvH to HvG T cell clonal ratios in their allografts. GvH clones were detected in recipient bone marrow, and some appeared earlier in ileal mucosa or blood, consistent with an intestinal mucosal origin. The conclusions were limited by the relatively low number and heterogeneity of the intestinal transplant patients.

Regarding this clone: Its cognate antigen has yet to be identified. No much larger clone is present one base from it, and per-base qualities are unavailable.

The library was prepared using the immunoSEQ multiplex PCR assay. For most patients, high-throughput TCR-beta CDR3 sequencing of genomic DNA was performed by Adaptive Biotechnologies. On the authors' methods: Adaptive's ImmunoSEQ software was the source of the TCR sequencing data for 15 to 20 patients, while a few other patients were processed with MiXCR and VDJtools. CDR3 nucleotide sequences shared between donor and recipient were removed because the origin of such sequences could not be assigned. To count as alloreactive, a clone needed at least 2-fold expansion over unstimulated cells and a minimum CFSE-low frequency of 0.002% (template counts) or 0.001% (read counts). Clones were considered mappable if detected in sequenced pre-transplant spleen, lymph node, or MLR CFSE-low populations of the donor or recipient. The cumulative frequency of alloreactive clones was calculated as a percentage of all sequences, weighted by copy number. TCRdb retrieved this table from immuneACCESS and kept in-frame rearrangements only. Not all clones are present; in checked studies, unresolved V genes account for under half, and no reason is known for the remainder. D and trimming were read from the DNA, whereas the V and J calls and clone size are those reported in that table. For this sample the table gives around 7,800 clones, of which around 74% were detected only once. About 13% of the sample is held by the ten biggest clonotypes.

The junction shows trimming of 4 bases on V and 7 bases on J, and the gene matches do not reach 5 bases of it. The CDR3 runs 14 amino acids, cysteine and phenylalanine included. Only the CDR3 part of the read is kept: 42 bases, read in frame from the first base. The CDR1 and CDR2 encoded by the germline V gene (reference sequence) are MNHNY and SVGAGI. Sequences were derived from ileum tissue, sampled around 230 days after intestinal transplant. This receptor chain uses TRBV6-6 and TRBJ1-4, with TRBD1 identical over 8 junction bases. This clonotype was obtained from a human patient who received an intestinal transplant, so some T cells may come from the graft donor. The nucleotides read TGTGCCAGCAGTTCACCGACAGGGGTTGAAAAACTGTTTTTT. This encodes CASSSPTGVEKLFF.